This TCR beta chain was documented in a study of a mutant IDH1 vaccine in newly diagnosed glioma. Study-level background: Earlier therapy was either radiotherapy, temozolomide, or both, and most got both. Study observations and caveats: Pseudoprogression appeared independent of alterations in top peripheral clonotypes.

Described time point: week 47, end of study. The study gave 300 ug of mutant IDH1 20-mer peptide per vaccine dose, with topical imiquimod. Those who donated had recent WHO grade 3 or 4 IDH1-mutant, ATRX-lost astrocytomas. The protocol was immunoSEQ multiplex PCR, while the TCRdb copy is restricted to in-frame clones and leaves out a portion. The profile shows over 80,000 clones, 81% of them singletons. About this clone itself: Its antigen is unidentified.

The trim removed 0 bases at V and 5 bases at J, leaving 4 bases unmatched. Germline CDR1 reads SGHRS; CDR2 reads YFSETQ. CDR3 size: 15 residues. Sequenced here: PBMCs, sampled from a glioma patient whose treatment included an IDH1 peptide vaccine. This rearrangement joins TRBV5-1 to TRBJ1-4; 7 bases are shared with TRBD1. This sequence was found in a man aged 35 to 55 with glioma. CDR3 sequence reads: CASSLGQGENEKLFF. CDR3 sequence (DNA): TGCGCCAGCAGCTTGGGACAGGGCGAGAATGAAAAACTGTTTTTT.